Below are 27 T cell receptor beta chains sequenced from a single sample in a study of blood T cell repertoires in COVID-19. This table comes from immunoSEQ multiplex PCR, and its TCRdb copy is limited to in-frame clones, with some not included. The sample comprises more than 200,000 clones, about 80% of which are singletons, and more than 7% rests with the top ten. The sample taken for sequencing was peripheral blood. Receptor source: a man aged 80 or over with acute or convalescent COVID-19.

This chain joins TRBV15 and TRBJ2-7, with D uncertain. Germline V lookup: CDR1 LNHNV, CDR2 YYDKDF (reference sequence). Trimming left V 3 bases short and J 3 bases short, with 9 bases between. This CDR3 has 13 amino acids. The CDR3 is CATSRPTGYEQYF. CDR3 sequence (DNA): TGTGCCACCAGCAGGCCGACTGGCTACGAGCAGTACTTC.

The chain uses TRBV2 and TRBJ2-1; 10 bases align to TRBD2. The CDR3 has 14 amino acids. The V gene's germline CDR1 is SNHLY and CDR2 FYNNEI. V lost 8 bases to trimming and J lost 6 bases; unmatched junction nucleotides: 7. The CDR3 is CASGGGLASNEQFF. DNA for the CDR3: TGTGCCAGCGGTGGGGGACTAGCGAGCAATGAGCAGTTCTTC.

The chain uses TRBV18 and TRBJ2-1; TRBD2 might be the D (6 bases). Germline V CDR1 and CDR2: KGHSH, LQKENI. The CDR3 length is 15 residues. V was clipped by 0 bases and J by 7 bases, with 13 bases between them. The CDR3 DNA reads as TGTGCCAGCTCACCACCGGGACTCAGAAAGAATGAGCAGTTCTTC. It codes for CASSPPGLRKNEQFF.

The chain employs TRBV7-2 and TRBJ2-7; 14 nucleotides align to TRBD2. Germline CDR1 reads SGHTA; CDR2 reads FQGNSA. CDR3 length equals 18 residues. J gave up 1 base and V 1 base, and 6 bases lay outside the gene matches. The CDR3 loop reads CASSLGGTSGSLSYEQYF. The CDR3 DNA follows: TGTGCCAGCAGCTTAGGGGGGACTAGCGGGAGTCTTTCCTACGAGCAGTACTTC.

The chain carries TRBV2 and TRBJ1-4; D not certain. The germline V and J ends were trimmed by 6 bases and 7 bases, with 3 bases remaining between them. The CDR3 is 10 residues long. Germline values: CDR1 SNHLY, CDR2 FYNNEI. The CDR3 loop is CASRSEKLFF. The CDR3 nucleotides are TGTGCCAGCAGGAGTGAAAAACTGTTTTTT.

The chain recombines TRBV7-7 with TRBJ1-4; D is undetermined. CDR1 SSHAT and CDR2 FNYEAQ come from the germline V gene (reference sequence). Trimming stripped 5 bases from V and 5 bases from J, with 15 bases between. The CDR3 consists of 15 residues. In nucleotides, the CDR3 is TGTGCCAGCAGCCCCAACCCCGGAGGGAATGAAAAACTGTTTTTT. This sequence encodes CASSPNPGGNEKLFF.

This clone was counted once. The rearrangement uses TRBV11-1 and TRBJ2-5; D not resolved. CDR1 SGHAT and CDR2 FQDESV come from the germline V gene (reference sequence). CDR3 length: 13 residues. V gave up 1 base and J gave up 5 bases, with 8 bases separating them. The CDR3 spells CASSLGPRETQYF. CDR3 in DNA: TGTGCCAGCAGCTTAGGCCCCAGGGAGACCCAGTACTTC.

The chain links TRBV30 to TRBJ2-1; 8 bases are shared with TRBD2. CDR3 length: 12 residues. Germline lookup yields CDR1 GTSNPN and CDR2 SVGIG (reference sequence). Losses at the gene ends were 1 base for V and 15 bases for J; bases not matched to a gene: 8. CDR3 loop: CAWSELGTRRFF. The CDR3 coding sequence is TGTGCCTGGAGTGAACTAGGGACTAGGAGGTTCTTC.

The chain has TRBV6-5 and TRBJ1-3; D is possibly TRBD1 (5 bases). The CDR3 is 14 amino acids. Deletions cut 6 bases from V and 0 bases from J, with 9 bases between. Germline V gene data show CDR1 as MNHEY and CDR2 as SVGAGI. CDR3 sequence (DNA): TGTGCCAGCAGCCCGGGACTCTCTGGAAACACCATATATTTT. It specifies CASSPGLSGNTIYF.

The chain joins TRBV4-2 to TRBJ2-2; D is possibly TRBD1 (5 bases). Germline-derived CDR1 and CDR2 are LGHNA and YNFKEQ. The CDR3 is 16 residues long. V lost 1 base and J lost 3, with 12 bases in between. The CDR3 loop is CASSQVKRGYTGELFF. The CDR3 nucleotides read TGTGCCAGCAGCCAAGTGAAAAGGGGTTACACCGGGGAGCTGTTTTTT.

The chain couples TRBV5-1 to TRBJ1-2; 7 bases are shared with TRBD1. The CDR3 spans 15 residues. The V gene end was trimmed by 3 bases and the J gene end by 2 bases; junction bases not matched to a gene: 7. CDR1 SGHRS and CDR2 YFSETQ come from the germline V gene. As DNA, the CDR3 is TGCGCCAGCAGCTCCTCAGGGGGAACCAACTATGGCTACACCTTC. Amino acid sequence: CASSSSGGTNYGYTF.

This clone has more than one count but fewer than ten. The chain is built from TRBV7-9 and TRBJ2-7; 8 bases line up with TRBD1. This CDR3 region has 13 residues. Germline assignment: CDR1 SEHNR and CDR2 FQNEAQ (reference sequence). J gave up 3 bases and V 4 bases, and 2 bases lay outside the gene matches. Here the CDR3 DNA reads TGTGCCAGCAGCTCGGACAGGGTCTACGAGCAGTACTTC. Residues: CASSSDRVYEQYF.

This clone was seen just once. CDR3 DNA: TGTGCCAGCAGTGAAGCCGACTATGGGGCCAACGTCCTGACTTTC. Translating gives CASSEADYGANVLTF. J is TRBJ2-6 and V is TRBV6-1; D perhaps matches TRBD2 (5 bases). The CDR3 runs 15 residues. Trimming took 0 bases from V and 3 from J, leaving 6 bases between them. Germline V lookup: CDR1 MNHNS, CDR2 SASEGT.

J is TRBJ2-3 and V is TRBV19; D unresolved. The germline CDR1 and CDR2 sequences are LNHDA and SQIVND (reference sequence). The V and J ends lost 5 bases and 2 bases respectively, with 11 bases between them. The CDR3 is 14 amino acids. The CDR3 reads CASSVRTLTDTQYF. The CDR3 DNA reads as TGTGCCAGTAGTGTCCGTACTCTCACAGATACGCAGTATTTT.

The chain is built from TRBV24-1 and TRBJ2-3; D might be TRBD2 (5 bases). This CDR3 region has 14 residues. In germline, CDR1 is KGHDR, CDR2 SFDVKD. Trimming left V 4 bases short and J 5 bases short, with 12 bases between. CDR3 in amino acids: CATSEGYRGDTQYF. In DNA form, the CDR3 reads TGTGCCACCAGTGAAGGCTATCGGGGAGATACGCAGTATTTT.

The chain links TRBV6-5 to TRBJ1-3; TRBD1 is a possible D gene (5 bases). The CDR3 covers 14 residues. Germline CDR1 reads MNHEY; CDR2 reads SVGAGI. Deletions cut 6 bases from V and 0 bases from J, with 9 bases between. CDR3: CASRQVLSGNTIYF. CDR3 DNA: TGTGCCAGCAGACAGGTTCTCTCTGGAAACACCATATATTTT.

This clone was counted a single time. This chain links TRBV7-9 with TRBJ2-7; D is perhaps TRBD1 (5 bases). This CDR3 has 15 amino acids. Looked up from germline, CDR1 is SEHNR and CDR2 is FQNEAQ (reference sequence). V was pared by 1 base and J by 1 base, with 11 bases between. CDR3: CASSLDPTGSYEQYF. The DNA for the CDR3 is TGTGCCAGCAGCTTAGACCCCACAGGTTCCTACGAGCAGTACTTC. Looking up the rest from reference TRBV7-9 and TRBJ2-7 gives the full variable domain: DTGVSQNPRHKITKRGQNVTFRCDPISEHNRLYWYRQTLGQGPEFLTYFQNEAQLEKSRLLSDRFSAERPKGSFSTLEIQRTEQGDSAMYLCASSLDPTGSYEQYFGPGTRLTVT.

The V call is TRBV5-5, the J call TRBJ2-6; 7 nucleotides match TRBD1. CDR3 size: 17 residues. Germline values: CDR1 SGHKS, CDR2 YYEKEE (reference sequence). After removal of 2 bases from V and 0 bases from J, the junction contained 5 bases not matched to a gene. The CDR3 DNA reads TGTGCCAGCAGCTTAGAGGGACAGCCCTCTGGGGCCAACGTCCTGACTTTC. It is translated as CASSLEGQPSGANVLTF.

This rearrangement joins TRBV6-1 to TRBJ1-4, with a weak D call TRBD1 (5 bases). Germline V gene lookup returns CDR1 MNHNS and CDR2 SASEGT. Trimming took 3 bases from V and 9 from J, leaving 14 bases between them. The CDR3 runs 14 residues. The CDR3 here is CASSDLQVLQKLFF. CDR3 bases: TGTGCCAGCAGTGACCTACAGGTGCTCCAAAAACTGTTTTTT.

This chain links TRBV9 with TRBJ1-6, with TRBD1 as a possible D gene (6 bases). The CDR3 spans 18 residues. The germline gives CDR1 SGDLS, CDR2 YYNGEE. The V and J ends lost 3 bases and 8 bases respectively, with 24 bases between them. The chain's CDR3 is CASSAKPYGGRFDSPLHF. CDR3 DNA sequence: TGTGCCAGCAGCGCTAAACCCTACGGGGGGCGCTTTGATTCACCCCTCCACTTT.

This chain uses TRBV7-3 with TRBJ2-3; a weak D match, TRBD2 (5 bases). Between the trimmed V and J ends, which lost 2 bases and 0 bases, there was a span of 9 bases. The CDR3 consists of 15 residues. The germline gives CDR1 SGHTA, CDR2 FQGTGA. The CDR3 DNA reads TGTGCCAGCAGCTTATCCAGGACTAGCACAGATACGCAGTATTTT. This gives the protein CASSLSRTSTDTQYF.

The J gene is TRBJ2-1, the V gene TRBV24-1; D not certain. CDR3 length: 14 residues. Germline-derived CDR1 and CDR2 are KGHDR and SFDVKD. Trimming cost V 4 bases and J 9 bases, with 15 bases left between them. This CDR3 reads CATSDSSPVLEQFF. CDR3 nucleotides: TGTGCCACCAGTGACTCAAGCCCTGTTCTTGAGCAGTTCTTC.

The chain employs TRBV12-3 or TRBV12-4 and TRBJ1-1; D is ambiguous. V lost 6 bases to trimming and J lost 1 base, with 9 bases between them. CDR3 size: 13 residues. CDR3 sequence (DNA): TGTGCCAGCAGCCCTACTCCGAACACTGAAGCTTTCTTT. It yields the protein CASSPTPNTEAFF.

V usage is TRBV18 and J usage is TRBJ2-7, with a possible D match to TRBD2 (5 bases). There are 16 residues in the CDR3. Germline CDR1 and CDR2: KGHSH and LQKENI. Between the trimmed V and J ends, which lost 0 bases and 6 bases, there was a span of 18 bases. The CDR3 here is CASSPPEGWLLFEQYF. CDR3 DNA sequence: TGTGCCAGCTCACCACCCGAGGGTTGGCTTCTCTTCGAGCAGTACTTC.

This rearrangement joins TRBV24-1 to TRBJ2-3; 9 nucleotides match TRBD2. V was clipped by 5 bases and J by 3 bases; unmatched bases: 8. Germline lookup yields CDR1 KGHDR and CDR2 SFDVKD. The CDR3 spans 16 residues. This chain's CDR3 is CATSVSGLASTDTQYF. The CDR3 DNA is TGTGCCACCAGTGTTTCGGGACTAGCTTCAACAGATACGCAGTATTTT.

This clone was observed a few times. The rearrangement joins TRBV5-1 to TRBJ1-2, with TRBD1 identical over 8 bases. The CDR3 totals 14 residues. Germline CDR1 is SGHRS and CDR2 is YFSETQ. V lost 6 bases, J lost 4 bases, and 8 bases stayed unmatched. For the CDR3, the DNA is TGCGCCAGCAAGTCCCAGGGGGCAGTCTATGGCTACACCTTC. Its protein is CASKSQGAVYGYTF.

The CDR3 nucleotides are TGTGCCAGCAGTTACTTAGGGGGCTCCTACAATGAGCAGTTCTTC. Amino acid sequence: CASSYLGGSYNEQFF. J is TRBJ2-1 and V is TRBV3-1 (or the pseudogene TRBV3-2); TRBD1 is a possible D gene (6 bases). Germline V lookup: CDR1 LGHDT, CDR2 YNNKEL (reference sequence). The ends were cut back, 6 bases at V and 0 bases at J, with 12 bases in the middle. There are 15 residues in the CDR3.